This TCR beta chain appears in the sequencing data of a study of T cells after yellow fever vaccination. General study findings and limits: Most primary-vaccination clones reappeared after the booster (around 95% CD4, 85% to 90% CD8).

Only a few counts were recorded for this clonotype. What it recognizes is unknown. From the 5' RACE reads, TCRdb called clonotypes with MiXCR, one entry per CDR3 protein. The data show about 73,000 distinct CDR3 sequences, approximately 8% seen once. V lost 5 bases and J lost 5, with 7 bases in between. This CDR3 is built from 11 residues. Here the sequenced sample was CD8+ T cells sorted from PBMCs, taken on the day of the yellow fever booster vaccination. The V gene is TRBV12-3 or TRBV12-4, the J gene TRBJ2-7; D is unclear. The sequence derives from a man aged 25-40 years who received the YFV17D yellow fever vaccine. The CDR3 region has the DNA TGTGCCAGCAGTATGGGAAACGAGCAGTACTTC. This translates into CASSMGNEQYF.